The 6 T cell receptor delta chains in this list originate from one sample, sequenced in a study of γδ T cells in repeated Plasmodium falciparum infection. TCRdb fed the multiplex PCR reads to CATT. Here the sample spans some 100,000 delta-chain clones, over 1.1% being singletons. Flow sorting of PBMC yielded separate Vgamma9/Vdelta2+ and Vdelta2-negative gammadelta T cell populations for bulk repertoire analysis. The sample was gamma-delta T cells from blood. These receptors came from a pool of human donors (malaria-infected and uninfected, not separated).

This clone has only a few counts. This DNA's translation differs at residue 16 from TCRdb's protein, which comes from a much larger clone; a read error is likely, and the protein shown is translated from the DNA. The J gene is uncalled and the V gene is TRDV1; the table gives TRDD3 as D, unverified against the DNA. CDR3 size: 18 residues. Germline V gene lookup returns CDR1 TSWWSYY and CDR2 QGS. The chain's CDR3 is CALGELRGLGLHTDKPIF. The CDR3 coding sequence is TGTGCTCTTGGGGAACTAAGAGGACTGGGTCTCCACACCGATAAACCCATCTTT.

About this clone itself: A far larger clone is one nucleotide away, so this likely arose from a read error. At the DNA level, this CDR3 is encoded by other sequences in the same sample as well. The rearrangement links TRDV1 to TRDJ1; 12 nucleotides align to TRDD3. The J gene is absent in TCRdb and was assigned here via DNA matching to germline. The CDR3 is made up of 20 amino acids. Germline V gene sequence: CDR1 TSWWSYY, CDR2 QGS. The CDR3 sequence is CALDQRNAGGYGVDTDKLIF. The CDR3 region has the DNA TGTGCCCTTGACCAACGTAACGCTGGGGGATACGGGGTGGACACCGATAAACTCATCTTT.

This clone came up many times. The genes are TRDV1 and TRDJ1, with D perhaps assigned TRDD2 or TRDD3 (5 bases each). The J gene, left out of TCRdb, was set here by checking the DNA against germline. Trimming removed 2 bases at V and 3 bases at J, with 19 bases between. Germline lookup yields CDR1 TSWWSYY and CDR2 QGS. CDR3 length: 17 residues. The CDR3 region has the DNA TGTGCTCTTGGGGAAGGTCCTAAGGGGGCCGTGGCCGATAAACTCATCTTT. It codes for CALGEGPKGAVADKLIF.

This sequence joins TRDV1 and TRDJ1, with D possibly TRDD3 on 7 matching bases. No J segment appears in TCRdb, so it was assigned here by matching the sequence to germline. The V end lost 1 base, the J end lost 7 bases, and 22 bases lay between the germline ends. Germline loops: CDR1 TSWWSYY, CDR2 QGS. The CDR3 contains 17 residues. The CDR3 sequence: CALGEQSYWGYDGKLIF. DNA of the CDR3: TGTGCTCTTGGGGAACAGTCCTACTGGGGATATGATGGTAAACTCATCTTT.

This clone showed up many times. TCRdb pairs this DNA with a much larger clone's protein that differs at residue 6, likely a read error; the protein shown was translated from the DNA. The chain joins TRDV2 to TRDJ2; weak D call: TRDD3 (5 bases). The J gene comes from matching the DNA to germline here; TCRdb lacks it. The germline V and J ends were trimmed by 3 bases and 5 bases, with 9 bases remaining between them. CDR3 length: 13 residues. From germline, CDR1 is GEAIGNYY and CDR2 EKD. The CDR3, as DNA: TGTGCCTGTGACTGGAGGATAACAGCACAACTCTTCTTT. Translated, it gives CACDWRITAQLFF.

This clone occurred a few times. The mismatch at residue 12 between this DNA's translation and the TCRdb protein of a much larger clone likely reflects a read error; the protein shown is translated from the DNA. This chain uses TRDV1 with TRDJ1, with unresolved D. The CDR3 is 19 residues long. Looked up from germline, CDR1 is TSWWSYY and CDR2 is QGS. Between the trimmed V and J ends, which lost 0 bases and 0 bases, there was a span of 20 bases. Here the CDR3 reads CALGELVSVVLRDTDKLIF. DNA of the CDR3: TGTGCTCTTGGGGAACTAGTATCCGTTGTACTGAGGGACACCGATAAACTCATCTTT.